One and the same sample provided the 18 T cell receptor beta chains below, sequenced in a study of blood T cells in healthy people across ages. Sample-barcoded 5' priming and a J-beta primer mix drove a second PCR of roughly 7 to 11 cycles. TCRdb reanalysed the 5' RACE reads using MiXCR and keeps one entry per CDR3 protein. The table includes 540,000 or so distinct CDR3 sequences, about 24% detected once. These data were also filed under a second study, of T cells of mothers and their children.

Material: blood. The receptors were sampled from a boy younger than 18 in good health.

The genes are TRBV6-6 and TRBJ2-5, with D possibly matching TRBD2 (6 bases). This CDR3 is 12 amino acids long. The V gene's germline CDR1 is MNHNY and CDR2 SVGAGI (reference sequence). V lost 4 bases, J lost 9 bases, and 12 bases lay in between. The CDR3 reads CASSSLGEAQYF. In DNA, the CDR3 is TGTGCCAGCAGTTCCCTGGGGGAGGCCCAGTACTTC.

This chain uses TRBV29-1 with TRBJ2-5; 14 bases agree with TRBD2. Matching the DNA end better, TRBJ2-1 makes the J call doubtful. This CDR3 is 13 amino acids long. From germline, CDR1 is SQVTM and CDR2 ANQGSEA. This CDR3 reads CSVQGLAGVWQFF. The CDR3 DNA is TGCAGCGTTCAGGGACTAGCGGGAGTCTGGCAGTTCTTC.

The chain is built from TRBV9 and TRBJ1-3, with D unresolved. V gave up 4 bases and J gave up 1 base, with 6 bases separating them. The CDR3 runs 13 residues. Germline-derived CDR1 and CDR2 are SGDLS and YYNGEE. The CDR3 sequence: CASSKPSGNTIYF. CDR3 coding DNA: TGTGCCAGCAGCAAACCTTCTGGAAACACCATATATTTT. The full variable domain, with the rest looked up from reference TRBV9 and TRBJ1-3, is DSGVTQTPKHLITATGQRVTLRCSPRSGDLSVYWYQQSLDQGLQFLIQYYNGEERAKGNILERFSAQQFPDLHSELNLSSLELGDSALYFCASSKPSGNTIYFGEGSWLTVV.

The chain has TRBV28 and TRBJ1-1, with D unclear. CDR1 is MDHEN, CDR2 SYDVKM, per germline. V was pared by 6 bases and J by 5 bases, with 13 bases between. This CDR3 region has 13 residues. CDR3 nucleotides: TGTGCCAGCAGACCCTTGGAGGGAACTGAAGCTTTCTTT. It encodes CASRPLEGTEAFF.

This sequence joins TRBV6-5 and TRBJ2-1; D may be TRBD2 (5 bases). This CDR3 is built from 15 residues. V was clipped by 6 bases and J by 4 bases, with 16 bases between them. The germline gives CDR1 MNHEY, CDR2 SVGAGI. The CDR3 sequence: CASSRTPDRYNEQFF. CDR3 nucleotides: TGTGCCAGCAGCCGGACTCCTGATCGATACAATGAGCAGTTCTTC.

This clonotype occurred a few times. The chain employs TRBV20-1 and TRBJ2-3; TRBD2 agrees at 11 bases. This CDR3 comprises 15 residues. The germline gives CDR1 DFQATT, CDR2 SNEGSKA (reference sequence). V was clipped by 2 bases and J by 11 bases; unmatched bases: 12. CDR3 coding DNA: TGCAGTGCTAGAATTGCTAGCGGGAGGCCGGGTCAGCAGTATTTT. This gives the protein CSARIASGRPGQQYF.

This clonotype has just a few counts. CDR3 DNA sequence: TGCGCCAGCAGCCCAGAGGAACCCGGGACTAGCGGACAAGAGACCCAGTACTTC. It specifies CASSPEEPGTSGQETQYF. This chain links TRBV4-3 with TRBJ2-5; 11 bases are shared with TRBD2. This CDR3 is built from 18 residues. J was trimmed by 2 bases and V by 4 bases; bases with no gene match: 12. CDR1 LGHNA and CDR2 YSLEER come from the germline V gene.

This clonotype appeared a few times. The V call is TRBV9, the J call TRBJ1-2; D is perhaps TRBD1 (6 bases). Germline CDR1 reads SGDLS; CDR2 reads YYNGEE. The CDR3 is made up of 17 amino acids. V was clipped by 3 bases and J by 3 bases, with 21 bases between them. CDR3 residues: CASSALQGNTEYYGYTF. For the CDR3, the DNA is TGTGCCAGCAGCGCCCTACAGGGTAATACGGAATACTATGGCTACACCTTC.

The genes are TRBV5-1 and TRBJ2-5; possibly TRBD1 or TRBD2 for D (5 bases each). The CDR3 is 14 amino acids. Germline V CDR1 and CDR2: SGHRS, YFSETQ. Between the trimmed V and J ends, which lost 3 bases and 5 bases, there was a span of 14 bases. The CDR3 DNA is TGCGCCAGCAGCTCTGACCAGGGACGGGAGACCCAGTACTTC. It codes for CASSSDQGRETQYF.

J is TRBJ1-5 and V is TRBV28; D perhaps matches TRBD1 (5 bases). V lost 2 bases and J lost 3, with 8 bases in between. Germline V CDR1 and CDR2: MDHEN, SYDVKM. The CDR3 spans 14 residues. DNA of the CDR3: TGTGCCAGCAGTTTAGACAGCAACAATCAGCCCCAGCATTTT. Protein sequence: CASSLDSNNQPQHF.

This clonotype was counted many times. The gene calls are TRBV28 and TRBJ2-5, with D tentatively TRBD1 or TRBD2 (5 bases each). Trimming left V 2 bases short and J 6 bases short, with 13 bases between. The CDR3 is 14 residues long. From germline, CDR1 is MDHEN and CDR2 SYDVKM. The DNA of the CDR3 is TGTGCCAGCAGTTTAGAGGGGAAAGCGAAGACCCAGTACTTC. This encodes CASSLEGKAKTQYF.

V usage is TRBV20-1 and J usage is TRBJ1-1; TRBD1 might be the D (6 bases). The CDR3 sequence is 14 residues long. The germline V gene encodes CDR1 DFQATT and CDR2 SNEGSKA (reference sequence). V lost 1 base and J 4 bases, leaving 13 bases between the germline ends. CDR3 sequence: CSARVLGAGTEAFF. CDR3 coding DNA: TGCAGTGCTAGAGTATTGGGGGCAGGCACTGAAGCTTTCTTT.

This clonotype showed up just a few times. The chain couples TRBV12-3 or TRBV12-4 to TRBJ2-5, with D maybe TRBD2 (6 bases). The CDR3 extends over 15 amino acids. The V gene lost 3 bases and the J gene lost 2 bases, with 13 bases spanning the gap. For the CDR3, the DNA is TGTGCCAGCAGTTTGGCGGATGGGGGGCAAGAGACCCAGTACTTC. This codes for CASSLADGGQETQYF.

The chain is built from TRBV5-1 and TRBJ1-1; D perhaps matches TRBD1 (6 bases). The CDR3 loop spans 15 amino acids. The V gene lost 4 bases and the J gene lost 1 base, with 14 bases spanning the gap. In germline, CDR1 is SGHRS, CDR2 YFSETQ. CDR3 DNA sequence: TGCGCCAGCAGCCCTCAGGCAGGGGCGAACACTGAAGCTTTCTTT. Its protein is CASSPQAGANTEAFF.

The rearrangement links TRBV4-3 to TRBJ2-1, with 7 bases lining up with TRBD1. Per germline, CDR1 LGHNA and CDR2 YSLEER. This CDR3 contains 15 residues. The ends lost 4 bases at V and 7 bases at J; junction bases unmatched: 10. The CDR3 bases are TGCGCCAGCAGCCCGCTATCGACAGGGAGAAATGAGCAGTTCTTC. Translated, it gives CASSPLSTGRNEQFF.

This chain uses TRBV11-2 with TRBJ1-1; no reliable D call. Germline CDR1 is SGHAT and CDR2 is FQNNGV. The CDR3 consists of 13 residues. V gave up 4 bases and J gave up 10 bases, with 16 bases separating them. The CDR3 DNA is TGTGCCAGCAGCTCGCCCTTGGGCCGGCGAGCTTTCTTT. It is translated as CASSSPLGRRAFF. Variable domain in full (rest from reference TRBV11-2 and TRBJ1-1): EAGVAQSPRYKIIEKRQSVAFWCNPISGHATLYWYQQILGQGPKLLIQFQNNGVVDDSQLPKDRFSAERLKGVDSTLKIQPAKLEDSAVYLCASSSPLGRRAFFGQGTRLTVV.

This clonotype was seen a few times. The J gene is TRBJ2-3, the V gene TRBV5-4, with 9 bases fitting TRBD2. This CDR3 is built from 16 residues. The J segment lost 5 bases and the V segment lost 0 bases, leaving 7 bases of the junction unmatched. Germline V gives CDR1 SGHNT, CDR2 YYREEE (reference sequence). The CDR3 DNA is TGTGCCAGCAGCTTGGTTAGCGGGGGTCGGGGAGATACGCAGTATTTT. Its translation: CASSLVSGGRGDTQYF.

The V call is TRBV11-2, the J call TRBJ2-3, with D hard to call. This CDR3 spans 17 amino acids. Trimming took off 1 base at V and 0 bases at J, with 14 bases between the two ends. Germline CDR1 is SGHAT and CDR2 is FQNNGV. CDR3 sequence: CASSLGVQTPSTDTQYF. The CDR3 region has the DNA TGTGCCAGCAGCTTAGGAGTCCAAACCCCTAGCACAGATACGCAGTATTTT.